The following is a T cell receptor (beta chain) sequence with its context. Its antigen is not known. This record comes from a study of shared clonotypes between healthy human individuals. Overall study findings and caveats: The sampled material consisted only of blood, and tissue repertoires are likely to differ. Among donors, clonotype sharing was expected to be affected by sequencing depth.

Original processing methods: Sequence data from immunoSEQ were junction-only and lacked quality scores; consequently, filtering differed. The assay was immunoSEQ multiplex PCR, and TCRdb's table has in-frame clones only and misses some. The DNA gave D and trimming, while V, J and clone size come from that table. The sample holds around 500,000 clones, approximately 84% seen once. The TCR originated in a woman in her thirties or forties in good health. Some clones in this sample may be carry-over from other donors' samples. Sequencing used PBMCs.

CDR3: CASSPLRSGSPQETQYF. The DNA of the CDR3 is TGTGCCAGCTCACCATTGAGAAGCGGGAGCCCCCAAGAGACCCAGTACTTC. The chain has TRBV18 and TRBJ2-5, with 8 bases identical to TRBD2. V gave up 2 bases and J gave up 1 base; unmatched junction bases: 9. The CDR3 consists of 17 residues. Germline V lookup: CDR1 KGHSH, CDR2 LQKENI.